This TCR beta chain comes out of a study of vaccination and CD4 T cells after COVID-19. Study context: Recovered patients in the cohort numbered six men and four women, two of them Hispanic. SARS-CoV-2, HCoV-NL63, HCoV-OC43 and HCoV-229E supplied the overlapping spike peptides used to stimulate cells.

Noted treatment: roughly nine-day PBMC culture with coronavirus spike peptide pools or control peptides (ViraFEST assay). Cultured CD4+ T-cell DNA underwent Oncomine TCR Beta short-read sequencing. TCRdb analysed the PCR reads with MiXCR anew, one entry per CDR3 protein. Of roughly 15,000 distinct CDR3 sequences detected, approximately 61% appear once; the ten largest clones hold 7.4%. After removal of 9 bases from V and 5 bases from J, the junction contained 8 bases not matched to a gene. The CDR3 consists of 14 residues. The germline gives CDR1 SGHVT, CDR2 SQSDAQ. The sample holds one count of this clonotype. No antigen is known for it.

The chain employs TRBV7-4 and TRBJ1-5, with 9 bases aligning to TRBD1. Material: CD4+ T cells from blood, cultured in vitro. The sequence was obtained from a human donor who had recovered from COVID-19. CDR3 region: CASPGQGGHQPQHF. The CDR3 nucleotides are TGTGCCAGTCCGGGACAGGGAGGGCATCAGCCCCAGCATTTT.